A single sample gave rise to the 19 T cell receptor beta chains below, sequenced in a study of blood T cell repertoires in COVID-19. TCRdb's copy holds only in-frame clones and misses some; the assay was immunoSEQ multiplex PCR. The sample has 70,000 to 90,000 clones, 82% seen once. The sample taken for sequencing was peripheral blood. The receptors were sampled from a woman older than 75 with acute or convalescent COVID-19.

About this clone: The sample has other DNA sequences that encode this CDR3 too. V usage is TRBV7-2 and J usage is TRBJ1-5, with a weak D call TRBD1 (6 bases). The length of the CDR3 is 16 residues. CDR1 and CDR2 from the germline V gene are SGHTA and FQGNSA. Deletions cut 2 bases from V and 3 bases from J, with 14 bases between. The CDR3 DNA is TGTGCCAGCAGCTTACATGCGCAGGGGTCCAATCAGCCCCAGCATTTT. Translated, it gives CASSLHAQGSNQPQHF.

The rearrangement links TRBV7-9 to TRBJ1-4, with TRBD1 identical over 8 bases. This CDR3 has 16 residues. The ends lost 3 bases at V and 6 bases at J; junction bases unmatched: 9. Germline CDR1 is SEHNR and CDR2 is FQNEAQ (reference sequence). The chain's CDR3 is CASSLTLRGRDEKLFF. The CDR3 coding sequence is TGTGCCAGCAGCTTGACTCTCAGGGGGCGTGATGAAAAACTGTTTTTT. The full variable domain, completed using reference TRBV7-9 and TRBJ1-4, is DTGVSQNPRHKITKRGQNVTFRCDPISEHNRLYWYRQTLGQGPEFLTYFQNEAQLEKSRLLSDRFSAERPKGSFSTLEIQRTEQGDSAMYLCASSLTLRGRDEKLFFGSGTQLSVL.

This chain links TRBV28 with TRBJ2-7; D is perhaps TRBD2 (6 bases). Germline assignment: CDR1 MDHEN and CDR2 SYDVKM. The CDR3 has 16 amino acids. Trimming removed 5 bases at V and 5 bases at J, with 22 bases between. The CDR3 DNA sequence: TGTGCCAGCAGTCAACAAGGGGCGGGACTTAGCCACGAGCAGTACTTC. It yields the protein CASSQQGAGLSHEQYF.

The chain couples TRBV19 to TRBJ2-7; 8 nucleotides match TRBD1. This CDR3 contains 15 residues. J was trimmed by 0 bases and V by 5 bases; bases with no gene match: 6. Germline V gene data show CDR1 as LNHDA and CDR2 as SQIVND (reference sequence). This CDR3 reads CASSVGTGNSYEQYF. CDR3 coding DNA: TGTGCCAGTAGTGTGGGGACAGGCAACTCCTACGAGCAGTACTTC.

The chain employs TRBV7-8 and TRBJ2-3; maybe TRBD1 (6 bases). This CDR3 comprises 17 residues. Germline V gene lookup returns CDR1 SGHVS and CDR2 FQNEAQ. V shed 2 bases and J shed 2 bases, with 17 bases lying between them. The CDR3 DNA sequence: TGTGCCAGCAGCTTAAACAGTGAGGGGGATTTCACAGATACGCAGTATTTT. It is translated as CASSLNSEGDFTDTQYF.

The rearrangement links TRBV11-2 to TRBJ2-1, with TRBD2 as a possible D gene (5 bases). In germline, CDR1 is SGHAT, CDR2 FQNNGV. The CDR3 has 15 residues. Trimming removed 4 bases at V and 0 bases at J, with 10 bases between. The CDR3 region has the DNA TGTGCCAGCAGCTCTGACTACCCCTCCTACAATGAGCAGTTCTTC. Encoded protein: CASSSDYPSYNEQFF.

The table lists this clone with a few counts. The J gene is TRBJ1-4, the V gene TRBV3-1 (or the pseudogene TRBV3-2), with TRBD1 as a possible D gene (5 bases). Germline loops: CDR1 LGHDT, CDR2 YNNKEL (reference sequence). V dropped 0 bases and J dropped 6 bases, with 14 bases sitting between them. The CDR3 loop spans 16 amino acids. The CDR3 DNA is TGTGCCAGCAGCCAAGATTTAGGGTGGGGCGATGAAAAACTGTTTTTT. Encoded protein: CASSQDLGWGDEKLFF.

This clone was detected only a few times. The chain employs TRBV5-1 and TRBJ2-7, with D possibly being TRBD1 (5 bases). The length of the CDR3 is 16 residues. The germline gives CDR1 SGHRS, CDR2 YFSETQ. Trimming removed 0 bases at V and 0 bases at J, with 13 bases between. In nucleotides, the CDR3 is TGCGCCAGCAGCTTGGATTGGGGCCTTAGCTCCTACGAGCAGTACTTC. It is translated as CASSLDWGLSSYEQYF.

The gene calls are TRBV5-1 and TRBJ2-7, with 9 bases fitting TRBD1. The CDR3 runs 16 residues. Germline V gene lookup returns CDR1 SGHRS and CDR2 YFSETQ. V dropped 2 bases and J dropped 3; count of bases not matched to a gene: 9. This CDR3 reads CASSLLPGQGNYEQYF. The DNA of the CDR3 is TGCGCCAGCAGCTTACTTCCGGGACAGGGAAACTACGAGCAGTACTTC.

The chain employs TRBV7-2 and TRBJ2-1, with TRBD1 as a possible D gene (6 bases). The CDR3 sequence is 13 residues long. Looked up from germline, CDR1 is SGHTA and CDR2 is FQGNSA. V gave up 9 bases and J gave up 1 base, with 10 bases separating them. CDR3 nucleotides: TGTGCCAGTTCACAGGGATCCTACAATGAGCAGTTCTTC. Encoded protein: CASSQGSYNEQFF.

This clone was recorded once. This chain connects TRBV11-2 to TRBJ2-7; 8 bases agree with TRBD2. The CDR3 is 14 residues long. CDR1 and CDR2 (germline): SGHAT, FQNNGV. Germline trimming cut 2 bases from V and 2 bases from J; bases unmatched to any gene: 2. CDR3 nucleotides: TGTGCCAGCAGCTTATCGGGGGGGCCCTACGAGCAGTACTTC. Encoded protein: CASSLSGGPYEQYF.

This chain links TRBV23-1 with TRBJ1-6; D might be TRBD1 (5 bases). TRBV23-1 qualifies as an ORF whose function is uncertain. Trimming took off 3 bases at V and 6 bases at J, with 9 bases between the two ends. The CDR3 covers 14 residues. CDR3 coding DNA: TGCGCCAGCAGTCAGCGGGGGGGTAATTCACCCCTCCACTTT. It yields the protein CASSQRGGNSPLHF.

This chain connects TRBV21-1 to TRBJ2-5; TRBD1, the table's D call, was not compared with the DNA. TRBV21-1 constitutes a pseudogene. The CDR3 covers 17 residues. The DNA of the CDR3 is TGTGCCAGCAGCAATTACCGACAGGTAGTCCGACAAGAGACCCAGTACTTC. It codes for CASSNYRQVVRQETQYF.

A single count supports this clone. The chain employs TRBV27 and TRBJ1-1; 8 bases align to TRBD1. Per germline, CDR1 MNHEY and CDR2 SMNVEV (reference sequence). J was trimmed by 1 base and V by 0 bases; bases with no gene match: 7. The CDR3 length is 17 residues. CDR3 bases: TGTGCCAGCAGTTTATCTACAGGGACAGGATGGAACACTGAAGCTTTCTTT. This encodes CASSLSTGTGWNTEAFF.

This chain joins TRBV11-2 and TRBJ1-1; D is possibly TRBD1 (5 bases). V dropped 5 bases and J dropped 10 bases, with 20 bases sitting between them. This CDR3 is built from 14 residues. The germline CDR1 and CDR2 sequences are SGHAT and FQNNGV. In DNA form, the CDR3 reads TGTGCCAGCAGCCTCCACAGGAATCCAGCGATAGCTTTCTTT. Translation gives CASSLHRNPAIAFF.

The chain couples TRBV6-1 to TRBJ1-2; no definite D call. Trimming removed 3 bases at V and 4 bases at J, with 18 bases between. The CDR3 consists of 16 residues. Germline V gene data show CDR1 as MNHNS and CDR2 as SASEGT. The CDR3 DNA reads as TGTGCCAGCAGTGACCACGGAGAGGGTCGAGCCTATGGCTACACCTTC. It specifies CASSDHGEGRAYGYTF.

V and J are TRBV6-5 and TRBJ1-2; TRBD1 aligns across 10 bases. Germline CDR1 MNHEY, CDR2 SVGAGI. Trimming cost V 4 bases and J 3 bases; bases outside gene matches: 8. CDR3 length equals 16 residues. CDR3 DNA: TGTGCCAGCAGTTCCGTGACAGGGGGCCTTCACTATGGCTACACCTTC. Translating it yields CASSSVTGGLHYGYTF.

The rearrangement joins TRBV29-1 to TRBJ1-1; no definite D call. Germline V gives CDR1 SQVTM, CDR2 ANQGSEA. V was pared by 1 base and J by 4 bases, with 16 bases between. The CDR3 length is 15 residues. Written as DNA, the CDR3 is TGCAGCGTTGAAGTTCCCCGGGGAGTTGCCACTGAAGCTTTCTTT. As protein: CSVEVPRGVATEAFF. Variable domain in full (rest from reference TRBV29-1 and TRBJ1-1): SAVISQKPSRDICQRGTSLTIQCQVDSQVTMMFWYRQQPGQSLTLIATANQGSEATYESGFVIDKFPISRPNLTFSTLTVSNMSPEDSSIYLCSVEVPRGVATEAFFGQGTRLTVV.

This clone was recorded a few times. The rearrangement uses TRBV3-1 (or the pseudogene TRBV3-2) and TRBJ2-7, with D possibly TRBD2 on 5 matching bases. The germline V gene encodes CDR1 LGHDT and CDR2 YNNKEL (reference sequence). The CDR3 is made up of 15 amino acids. Trimming left V 4 bases short and J 3 bases short, with 16 bases between. As DNA, the CDR3 is TGTGCCAGCAGCCTGGGTAGAGGGATTATCTACGAGCAGTACTTC. Its protein product is CASSLGRGIIYEQYF.